The 9 T cell receptor beta chains presented below share a single source sample, sequenced in a study of prognosis after radiotherapy for stage I lung cancer. The study amplified the TCR beta CDR3 region from genomic DNA. This amplification was carried out by two rounds of multiplex PCR. First-round PCR employed TRBV- and TRBJ-specific primers for each gene. TCRdb re-called the multiplex PCR reads with MiXCR, one entry per CDR3 protein. The data contain about 26,000 distinct CDR3 sequences, roughly 40% of them singletons. The sample was PBMCs, taken before or after stereotactic body radiation therapy (not recorded which). Source of these receptors: a donor at least 50 years old with non-small cell lung cancer.

A remark on this clonotype: This may arise from a read error, as a much more abundant clone is one base away. This chain links TRBV6-1 with TRBJ1-4, with a weak D call TRBD1 (5 bases). The CDR3 contains 12 residues. Germline CDR1 and CDR2: MNHNS and SASEGT. V gave up 7 bases and J gave up 8 bases, with 11 bases separating them. The CDR3 coding sequence is TGTGCCAGCATAAAGGGGACCGAAAAACTGTTTTTT. Translating it yields CASIKGTEKLFF.

This clonotype is classed as medium-sized (0.01 to 0.1%). The chain joins TRBV7-2 to TRBJ2-1, with D possibly being TRBD2 (6 bases). Germline CDR1 and CDR2: SGHTA and FQGNSA. Trimming left V 0 bases short and J 3 bases short, with 12 bases between. This CDR3 spans 16 amino acids. The chain's CDR3 is CASSLAPGLSYNEQFF. The DNA for the CDR3 is TGTGCCAGCAGCTTAGCGCCGGGACTTAGCTACAATGAGCAGTTCTTC.

This clonotype was recorded many times. This chain connects TRBV6-2 or TRBV6-3 to TRBJ2-5; 11 bases align to TRBD2. V lost 2 bases and J lost 6; bases outside the gene matches: 8. This CDR3 has 16 residues. Germline V gives CDR1 MNHEY, CDR2 SVGEGT. CDR3 protein: CASSYGGSGRGKTQYF. The DNA of the CDR3 is TGTGCCAGCAGTTACGGTGGTAGCGGGAGGGGGAAGACCCAGTACTTC.

V gene TRBV4-3 combines with J gene TRBJ1-4, with TRBD1 matching over 8 bases. The germline gives CDR1 LGHNA, CDR2 YSLEER. This CDR3 is 14 amino acids long. J was trimmed by 8 bases and V by 4 bases; bases with no gene match: 6. The CDR3 here is CASSRGQGREKLFF. The CDR3 region has the DNA TGCGCCAGCAGCCGCGGACAGGGCCGGGAAAAACTGTTTTTT.

The table lists this clonotype with many counts. The chain recombines TRBV6-1 with TRBJ1-5; D is perhaps TRBD1 (6 bases). The CDR3 has 15 amino acids. With 3 bases removed from V and 1 base from J, the gap between germline ends came to 10 bases. The germline V gene has CDR1 MNHNS and CDR2 SASEGT. The CDR3, as DNA: TGTGCCAGCAGTGACCACAGGGCGAGCAATCAGCCCCAGCATTTT. Protein product: CASSDHRASNQPQHF.

Remarks on this clonotype: This likely traces to a read error, being one base from a far larger clone. The chain couples TRBV6-4 to TRBJ1-1, with TRBD1 matching over 7 bases. Germline-derived CDR1 and CDR2 are MRHNA and SNTAGT. This CDR3 is 14 amino acids long. Trimming removed 8 bases from V and 10 bases from J; junction bases left unmatched: 16. The CDR3 loop reads CASRGQLEPNGAFF. The CDR3, as DNA: TGTGCCAGCCGGGGACAGCTCGAACCAAATGGAGCTTTCTTT.

CDR3 protein: CASSFPPQVCSYNSPLHF. The DNA for the CDR3 is TGTGCCAGCAGTTTCCCCCCACAGGTGTGCTCCTATAATTCACCCCTCCACTTT. This rearrangement joins TRBV6-5 to TRBJ1-6; D might be TRBD1 (5 bases). The CDR3 is made up of 18 amino acids. The V end was cut by 4 bases, the J end by 0 bases, with 16 bases between. Germline V gene data show CDR1 as MNHEY and CDR2 as SVGAGI.

A few counts support this clonotype. The V and J genes are TRBV4-2 and TRBJ2-7, with 7 positions matching TRBD2. The germline V gene has CDR1 LGHNA and CDR2 YNFKEQ. The CDR3 extends over 17 amino acids. The V and J ends lost 1 base and 3 bases, in that order; junction bases with no gene match: 12. CDR3 nucleotides: TGTGCCAGCAGCCAAGCCCCATGGAGACTAGCTAACTACGAGCAGTACTTC. Translating it yields CASSQAPWRLANYEQYF.

This clonotype appeared many times. The chain combines TRBV6-1 with TRBJ1-2; 7 positions match TRBD1. From germline, CDR1 is MNHNS and CDR2 SASEGT. J gave up 8 bases and V 8 bases, and 11 bases lay outside the gene matches. The CDR3 contains 13 residues. The DNA for the CDR3 is TGTGCCAGCCAAACAGGGGTTTTCGAGGGCTACACCTTC. It translates to CASQTGVFEGYTF.